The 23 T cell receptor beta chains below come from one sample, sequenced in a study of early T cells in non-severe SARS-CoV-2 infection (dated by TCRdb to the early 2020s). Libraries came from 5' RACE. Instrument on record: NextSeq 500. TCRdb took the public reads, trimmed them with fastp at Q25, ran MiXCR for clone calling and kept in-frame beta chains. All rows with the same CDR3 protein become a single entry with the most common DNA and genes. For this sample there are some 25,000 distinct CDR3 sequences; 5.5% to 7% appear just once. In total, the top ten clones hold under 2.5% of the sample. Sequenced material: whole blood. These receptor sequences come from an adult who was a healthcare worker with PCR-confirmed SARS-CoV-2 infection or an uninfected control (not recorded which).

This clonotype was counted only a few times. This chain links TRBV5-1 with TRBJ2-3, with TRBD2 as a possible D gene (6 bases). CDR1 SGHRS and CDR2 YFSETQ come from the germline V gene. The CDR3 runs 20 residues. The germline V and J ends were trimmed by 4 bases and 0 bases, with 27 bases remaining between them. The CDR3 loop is CASSDRLAGWRGFSTDTQYF. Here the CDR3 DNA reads TGCGCCAGCAGCGACCGTCTGGCGGGGTGGAGGGGCTTTAGCACAGATACGCAGTATTTT.

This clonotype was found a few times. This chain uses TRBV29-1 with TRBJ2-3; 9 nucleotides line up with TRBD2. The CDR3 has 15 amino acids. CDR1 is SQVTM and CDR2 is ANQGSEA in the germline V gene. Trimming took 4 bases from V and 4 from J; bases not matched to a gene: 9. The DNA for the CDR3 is TGCAGCGTTGTTGGGTGGAGCGGGGGGCCAGATACGCAGTATTTT. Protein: CSVVGWSGGPDTQYF.

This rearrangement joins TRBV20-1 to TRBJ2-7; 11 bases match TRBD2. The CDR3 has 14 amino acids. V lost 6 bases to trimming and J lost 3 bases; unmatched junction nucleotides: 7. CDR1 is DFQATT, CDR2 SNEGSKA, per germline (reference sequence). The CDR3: CSARGLAVLYEQYF. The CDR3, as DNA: TGCAGTGCAAGGGGACTAGCGGTTCTCTACGAGCAGTACTTC.

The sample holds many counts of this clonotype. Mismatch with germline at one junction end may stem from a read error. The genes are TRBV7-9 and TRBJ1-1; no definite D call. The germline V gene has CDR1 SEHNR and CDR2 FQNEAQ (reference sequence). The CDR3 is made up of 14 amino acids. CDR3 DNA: TGTGCCAGCAGTTTAGACTCGCGGAACACTGAAGTTTTCTTT. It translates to CASSLDSRNTEVFF.

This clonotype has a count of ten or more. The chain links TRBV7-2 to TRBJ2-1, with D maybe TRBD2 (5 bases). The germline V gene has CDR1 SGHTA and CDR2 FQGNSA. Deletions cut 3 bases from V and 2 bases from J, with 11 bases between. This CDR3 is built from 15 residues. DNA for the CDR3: TGTGCCAGCAGCTTTAACCGGAGGCCCTACAATGAGCAGTTCTTC. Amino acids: CASSFNRRPYNEQFF.

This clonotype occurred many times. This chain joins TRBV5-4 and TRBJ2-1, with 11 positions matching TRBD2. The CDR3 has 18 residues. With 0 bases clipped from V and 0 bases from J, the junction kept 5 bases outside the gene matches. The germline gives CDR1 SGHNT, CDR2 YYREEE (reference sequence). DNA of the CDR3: TGTGCCAGCAGCTTGGCTAGCGGGGGGCGGAGCTCCTACAATGAGCAGTTCTTC. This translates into CASSLASGGRSSYNEQFF.

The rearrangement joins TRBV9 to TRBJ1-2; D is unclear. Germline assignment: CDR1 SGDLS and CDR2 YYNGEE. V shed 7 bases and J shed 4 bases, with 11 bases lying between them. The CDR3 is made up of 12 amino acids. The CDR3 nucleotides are TGTGCCAGCGGACCCAGTAGCTATGGCTACACCTTC. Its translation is CASGPSSYGYTF.

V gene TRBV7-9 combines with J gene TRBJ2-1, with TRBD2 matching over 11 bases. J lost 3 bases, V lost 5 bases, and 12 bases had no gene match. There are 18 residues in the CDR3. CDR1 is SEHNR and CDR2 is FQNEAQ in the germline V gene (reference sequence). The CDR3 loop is CASSLLKLTSGGYNEQFF. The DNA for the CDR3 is TGTGCCAGCAGCCTCCTAAAATTAACTAGCGGGGGCTACAATGAGCAGTTCTTC.

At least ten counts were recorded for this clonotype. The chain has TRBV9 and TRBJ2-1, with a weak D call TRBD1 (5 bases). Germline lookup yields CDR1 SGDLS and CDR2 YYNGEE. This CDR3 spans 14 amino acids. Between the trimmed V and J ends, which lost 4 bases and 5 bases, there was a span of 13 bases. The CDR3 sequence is CASSSPTDNNEQFF. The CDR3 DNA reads TGTGCCAGCAGCTCCCCGACAGATAACAATGAGCAGTTCTTC.

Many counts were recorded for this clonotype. CDR3 protein: CSARDSTAASYNSPLHF. The CDR3 nucleotides are TGCAGTGCTAGAGATTCGACCGCGGCCTCCTATAATTCACCCCTCCACTTT. The chain employs TRBV20-1 and TRBJ1-6, with D unresolved. From germline, CDR1 is DFQATT and CDR2 SNEGSKA (reference sequence). CDR3 length: 17 amino acids. Trimming removed 0 bases from V and 0 bases from J, with 12 bases in between.

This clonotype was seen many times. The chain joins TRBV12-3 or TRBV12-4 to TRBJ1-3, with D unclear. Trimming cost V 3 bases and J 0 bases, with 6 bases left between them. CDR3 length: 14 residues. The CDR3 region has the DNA TGTGCCAGCAGTTTCGATAGCTCTGGAAACACCATATATTTT. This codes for CASSFDSSGNTIYF.

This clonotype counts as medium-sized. The chain's CDR3 is CSARDQTGGNTEAFF. CDR3 nucleotides: TGCAGTGCTAGAGATCAAACAGGGGGGAACACTGAAGCTTTCTTT. This chain links TRBV20-1 with TRBJ1-1; TRBD1 agrees at 8 bases. There are 15 residues in the CDR3. The germline CDR1 and CDR2 sequences are DFQATT and SNEGSKA (reference sequence). The junction had 4 bases not matched to a gene; V was cut back by 0 bases and J by 1 base.

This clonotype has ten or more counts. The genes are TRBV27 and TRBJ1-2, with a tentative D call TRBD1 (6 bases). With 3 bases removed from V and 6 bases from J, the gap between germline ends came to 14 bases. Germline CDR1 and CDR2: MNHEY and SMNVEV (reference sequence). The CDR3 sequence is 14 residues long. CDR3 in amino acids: CASSFWDNRDGYTF. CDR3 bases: TGTGCCAGCAGTTTTTGGGACAATCGGGATGGCTACACCTTC.

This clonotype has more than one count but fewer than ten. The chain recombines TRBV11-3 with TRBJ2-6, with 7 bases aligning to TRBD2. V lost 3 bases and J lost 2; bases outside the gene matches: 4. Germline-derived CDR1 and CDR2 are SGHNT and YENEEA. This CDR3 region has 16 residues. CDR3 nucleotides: TGTGCCAGCAGCTTGATTCGGGGGGCTGGGGCCAACGTCCTGACTTTC. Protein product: CASSLIRGAGANVLTF.

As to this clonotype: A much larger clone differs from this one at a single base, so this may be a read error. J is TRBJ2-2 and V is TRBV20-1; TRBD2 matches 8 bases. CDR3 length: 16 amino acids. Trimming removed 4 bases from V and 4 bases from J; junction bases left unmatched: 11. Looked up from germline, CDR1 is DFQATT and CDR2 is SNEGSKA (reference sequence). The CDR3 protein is CSAKDHGGATTGELFF. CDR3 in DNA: TGCAGTGCTAAGGACCACGGGGGGGCCACCACCGGGGAGCTGTTTTTT.

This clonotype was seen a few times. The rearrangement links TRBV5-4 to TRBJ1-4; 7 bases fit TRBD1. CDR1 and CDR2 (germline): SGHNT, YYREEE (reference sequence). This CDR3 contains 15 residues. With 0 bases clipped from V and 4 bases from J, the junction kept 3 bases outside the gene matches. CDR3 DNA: TGTGCCAGCAGCTTGGACGGGACAGTTAATGAAAAACTGTTTTTT. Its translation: CASSLDGTVNEKLFF.

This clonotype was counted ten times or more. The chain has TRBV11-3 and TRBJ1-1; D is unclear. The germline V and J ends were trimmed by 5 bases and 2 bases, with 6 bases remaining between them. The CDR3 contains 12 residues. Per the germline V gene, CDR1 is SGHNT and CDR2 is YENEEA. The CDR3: CASSPDNTEAFF. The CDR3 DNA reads TGTGCCAGCAGCCCTGACAACACTGAAGCTTTCTTT.

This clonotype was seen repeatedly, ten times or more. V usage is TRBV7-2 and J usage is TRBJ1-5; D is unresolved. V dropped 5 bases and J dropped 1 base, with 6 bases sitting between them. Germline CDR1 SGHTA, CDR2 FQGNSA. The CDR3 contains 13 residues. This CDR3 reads CASSPSSNQPQHF. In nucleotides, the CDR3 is TGTGCCAGCAGCCCGAGCAGCAATCAGCCCCAGCATTTT.

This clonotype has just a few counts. The DNA of the CDR3 is TGTGCCAGCAGCCCTGGGCTCGGTCTAGCGCCGGGCTACACCTTC. It specifies CASSPGLGLAPGYTF. This chain uses TRBV7-6 with TRBJ1-2; D gene unclear. CDR1 and CDR2 from the germline V gene are SGHVS and FNYEAQ. V was clipped by 5 bases and J by 8 bases, with 21 bases between them. The CDR3 is 15 residues long.

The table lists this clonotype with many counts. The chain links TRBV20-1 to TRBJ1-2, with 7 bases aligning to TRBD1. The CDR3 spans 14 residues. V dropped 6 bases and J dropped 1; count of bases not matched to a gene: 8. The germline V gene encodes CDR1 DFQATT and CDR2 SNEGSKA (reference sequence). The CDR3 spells CSASEGALNYGYTF. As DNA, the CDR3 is TGCAGTGCGAGCGAGGGGGCCCTTAACTATGGCTACACCTTC.

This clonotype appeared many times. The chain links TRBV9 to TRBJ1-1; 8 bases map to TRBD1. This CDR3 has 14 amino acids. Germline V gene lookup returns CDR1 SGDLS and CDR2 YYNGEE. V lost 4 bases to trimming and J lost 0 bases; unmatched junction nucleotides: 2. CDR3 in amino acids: CASSKGQVNTEAFF. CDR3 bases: TGTGCCAGCAGCAAGGGACAGGTGAACACTGAAGCTTTCTTT.

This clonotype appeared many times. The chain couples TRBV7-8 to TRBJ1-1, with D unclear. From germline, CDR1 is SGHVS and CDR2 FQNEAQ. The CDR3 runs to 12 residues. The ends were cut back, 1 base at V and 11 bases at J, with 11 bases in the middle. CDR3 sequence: CASSLGMEGAFF. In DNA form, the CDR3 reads TGTGCCAGCAGCTTAGGGATGGAAGGTGCTTTCTTT.

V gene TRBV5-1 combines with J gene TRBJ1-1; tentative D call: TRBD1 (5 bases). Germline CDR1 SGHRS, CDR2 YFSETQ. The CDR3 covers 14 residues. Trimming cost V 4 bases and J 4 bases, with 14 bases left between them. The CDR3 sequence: CASSSTGRGTEAFF. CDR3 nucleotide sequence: TGCGCCAGCAGCAGCACAGGTAGAGGCACTGAAGCTTTCTTT.